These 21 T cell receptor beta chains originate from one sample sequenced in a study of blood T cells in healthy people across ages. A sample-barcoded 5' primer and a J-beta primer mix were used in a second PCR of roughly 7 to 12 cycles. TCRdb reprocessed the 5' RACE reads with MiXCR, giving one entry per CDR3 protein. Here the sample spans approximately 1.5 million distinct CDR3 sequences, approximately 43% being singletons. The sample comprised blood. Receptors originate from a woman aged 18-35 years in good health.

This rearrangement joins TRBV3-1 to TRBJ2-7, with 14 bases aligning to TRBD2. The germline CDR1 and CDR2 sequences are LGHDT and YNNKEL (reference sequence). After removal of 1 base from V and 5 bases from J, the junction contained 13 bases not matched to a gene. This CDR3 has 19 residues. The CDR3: CASSQGIYPGLAGVNEQYF. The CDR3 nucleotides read TGTGCCAGCAGCCAAGGAATATACCCGGGACTAGCGGGAGTAAACGAGCAGTACTTC.

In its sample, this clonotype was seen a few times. CDR3 residues: CASSPPGASTDTQYF. The CDR3 nucleotides are TGTGCCAGCTCACCGCCCGGCGCTAGCACAGATACGCAGTATTTT. The chain recombines TRBV18 with TRBJ2-3; D unresolved. V gave up 3 bases and J gave up 0 bases, with 10 bases separating them. This CDR3 comprises 15 residues. Per the germline V gene, CDR1 is KGHSH and CDR2 is LQKENI.

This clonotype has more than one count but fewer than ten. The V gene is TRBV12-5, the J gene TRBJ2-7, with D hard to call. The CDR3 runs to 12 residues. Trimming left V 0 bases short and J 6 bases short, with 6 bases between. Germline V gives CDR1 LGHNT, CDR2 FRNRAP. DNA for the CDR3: TGTGCTAGTGGTTTGGTACCGCTCGAGCAGTACTTC. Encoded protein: CASGLVPLEQYF.

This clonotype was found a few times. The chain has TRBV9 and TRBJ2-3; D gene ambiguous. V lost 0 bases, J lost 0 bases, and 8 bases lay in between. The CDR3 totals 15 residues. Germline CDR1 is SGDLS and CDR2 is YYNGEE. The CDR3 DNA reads TGTGCCAGCAGCGTAGGGCTAGTCAGCACAGATACGCAGTATTTT. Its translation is CASSVGLVSTDTQYF.

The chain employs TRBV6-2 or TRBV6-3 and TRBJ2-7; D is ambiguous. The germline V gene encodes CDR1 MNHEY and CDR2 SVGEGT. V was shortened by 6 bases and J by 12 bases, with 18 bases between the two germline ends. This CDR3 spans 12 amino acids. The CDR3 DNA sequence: TGTGCCAGCAGCTACCCGGTGAAGACCCGGTACTTC. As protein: CASSYPVKTRYF.

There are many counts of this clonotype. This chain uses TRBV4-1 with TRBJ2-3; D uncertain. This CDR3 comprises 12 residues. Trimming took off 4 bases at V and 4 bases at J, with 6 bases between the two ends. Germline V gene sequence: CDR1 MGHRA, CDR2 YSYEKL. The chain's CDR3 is CASSPRSDTQYF. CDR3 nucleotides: TGCGCCAGCAGCCCGCGGTCAGATACGCAGTATTTT.

The CDR3 is CASSLSRAAYGYTF. In DNA, the CDR3 is TGTGCCAGCAGTTTATCGCGGGCGGCCTATGGCTACACCTTC. This chain joins TRBV27 and TRBJ1-2; no firm D call. This CDR3 contains 14 residues. Trimming shortened V by 0 bases and J by 4 bases, and 9 bases separated the two germline ends. CDR1 is MNHEY, CDR2 SMNVEV, per germline (reference sequence).

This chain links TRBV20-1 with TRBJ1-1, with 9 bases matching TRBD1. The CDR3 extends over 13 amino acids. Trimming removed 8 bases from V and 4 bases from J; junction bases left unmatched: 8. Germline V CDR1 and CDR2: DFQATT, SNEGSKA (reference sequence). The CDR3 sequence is CSTIQGASTEAFF. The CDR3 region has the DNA TGCAGTACAATACAGGGGGCGAGCACTGAAGCTTTCTTT.

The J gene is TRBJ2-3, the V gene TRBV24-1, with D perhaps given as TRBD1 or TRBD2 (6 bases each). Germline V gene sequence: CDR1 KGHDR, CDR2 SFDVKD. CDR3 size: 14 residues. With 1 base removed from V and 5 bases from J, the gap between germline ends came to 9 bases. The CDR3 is CATSDFRGLDTQYF. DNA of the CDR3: TGTGCCACCAGTGATTTCCGGGGGCTAGATACGCAGTATTTT.

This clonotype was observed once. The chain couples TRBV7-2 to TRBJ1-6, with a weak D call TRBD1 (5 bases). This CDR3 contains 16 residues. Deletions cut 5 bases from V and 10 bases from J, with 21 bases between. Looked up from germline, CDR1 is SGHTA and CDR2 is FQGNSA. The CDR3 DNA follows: TGTGCCAGCAGCCCATGGGGCGTCGGTGCGAACTCACCCCTCCACTTT. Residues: CASSPWGVGANSPLHF.

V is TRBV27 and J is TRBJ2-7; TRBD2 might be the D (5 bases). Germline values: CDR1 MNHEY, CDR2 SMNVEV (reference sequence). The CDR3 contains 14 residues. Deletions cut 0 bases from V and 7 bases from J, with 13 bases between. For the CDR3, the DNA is TGTGCCAGCAGTTTATCGGCCAGCGAGGGAGAGCAGTACTTC. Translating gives CASSLSASEGEQYF.

CDR3 region: CAWSVWGQGRAGELFF. The CDR3 DNA follows: TGTGCCTGGAGTGTATGGGGGCAGGGTAGGGCCGGGGAGCTGTTTTTT. The V and J genes are TRBV30 and TRBJ2-2; maybe TRBD1 (6 bases). The CDR3 is made up of 16 amino acids. Looked up from germline, CDR1 is GTSNPN and CDR2 is SVGIG (reference sequence). V was shortened by 0 bases and J by 6 bases, with 17 bases between the two germline ends.

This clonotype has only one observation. This CDR3 is CASGLEGAKNIQYF. The CDR3 nucleotides are TGTGCTAGTGGTTTGGAGGGGGCCAAAAACATTCAGTACTTC. The genes are TRBV12-5 and TRBJ2-4, with a possible D match to TRBD1 (5 bases). Germline CDR1 LGHNT, CDR2 FRNRAP. Trimming stripped 1 base from V and 1 base from J, with 5 bases between. The CDR3 sequence is 14 residues long. Full variable domain (missing parts from reference TRBV12-5 and TRBJ2-4): DARVTQTPRHKVTEMGQEVTMRCQPILGHNTVFWYRQTMMQGLELLAYFRNRAPLDDSGMPKDRFSAEMPDATLATLKIQPSEPRDSAVYFCASGLEGAKNIQYFGAGTRLSVL.

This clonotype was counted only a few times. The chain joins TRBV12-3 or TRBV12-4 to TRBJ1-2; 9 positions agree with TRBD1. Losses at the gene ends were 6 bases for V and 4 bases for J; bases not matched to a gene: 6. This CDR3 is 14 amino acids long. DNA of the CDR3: TGTGCCAGCAGACATACAGGGGGCACCTATGGCTACACCTTC. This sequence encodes CASRHTGGTYGYTF.

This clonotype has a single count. The DNA of the CDR3 is TGTGCCAGCAGCCCCAGGGGGGGTCCGGTAGAGCAGTACTTC. Translated: CASSPRGGPVEQYF. The chain joins TRBV3-1 to TRBJ2-7; D could derive from TRBD1 or TRBD2 (7 bases each). Between the trimmed V and J ends, which lost 4 bases and 7 bases, there was a span of 17 bases. The length of the CDR3 is 14 residues. Per the germline V gene, CDR1 is LGHDT and CDR2 is YNNKEL (reference sequence).

In DNA form, the CDR3 reads TGTGCCAGCAGTGAACCGACAGGAAGCCCCTACAATGAGCAGTTCTTC. It codes for CASSEPTGSPYNEQFF. The chain is built from TRBV25-1 and TRBJ2-1, with a tentative D call TRBD1 (6 bases). The CDR3 runs to 16 residues. V was trimmed by 2 bases and J by 2 bases, leaving 13 bases between them. Per the germline V gene, CDR1 is MGHDK and CDR2 is SYGVNS.

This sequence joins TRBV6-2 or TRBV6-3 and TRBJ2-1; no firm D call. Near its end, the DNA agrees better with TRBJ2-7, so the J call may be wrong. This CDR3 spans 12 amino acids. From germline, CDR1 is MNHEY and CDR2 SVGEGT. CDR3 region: CASSARYNEQYF. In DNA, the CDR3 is TGTGCCAGCAGTGCTCGGTACAATGAGCAGTACTTC.

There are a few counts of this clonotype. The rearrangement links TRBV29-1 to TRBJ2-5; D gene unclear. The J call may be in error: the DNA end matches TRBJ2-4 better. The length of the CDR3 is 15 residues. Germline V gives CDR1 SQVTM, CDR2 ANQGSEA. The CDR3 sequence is CSVQDGDIAKNIQYF. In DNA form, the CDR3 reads TGCAGCGTTCAGGACGGAGATATAGCCAAAAACATTCAGTACTTC.

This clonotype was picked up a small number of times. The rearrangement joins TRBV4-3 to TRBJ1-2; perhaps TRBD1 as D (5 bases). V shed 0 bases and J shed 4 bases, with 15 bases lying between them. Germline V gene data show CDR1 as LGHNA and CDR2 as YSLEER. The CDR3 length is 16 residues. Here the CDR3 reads CASSQDGREQVYGYTF. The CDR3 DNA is TGCGCCAGCAGCCAAGACGGCAGGGAACAGGTCTATGGCTACACCTTC.

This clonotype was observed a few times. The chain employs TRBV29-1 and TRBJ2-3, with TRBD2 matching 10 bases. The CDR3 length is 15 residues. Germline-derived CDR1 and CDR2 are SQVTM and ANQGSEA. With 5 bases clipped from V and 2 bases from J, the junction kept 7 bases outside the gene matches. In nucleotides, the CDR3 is TGCAGCGTTCCCCCTAGCGGGGGTGCCACAGATACGCAGTATTTT. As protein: CSVPPSGGATDTQYF.

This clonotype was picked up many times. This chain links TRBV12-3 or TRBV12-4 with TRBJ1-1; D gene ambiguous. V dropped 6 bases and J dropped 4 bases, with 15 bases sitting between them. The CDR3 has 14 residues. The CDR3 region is CASSSRTEGTEAFF. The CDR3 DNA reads TGTGCCAGCAGCTCTCGGACCGAGGGCACTGAAGCTTTCTTT.